Sequencing of this T cell receptor (beta chain) was carried out in a study of blood T cells in healthy people across ages. Study-wide points: Compared with aged donors, long-lived donors showed fewer expanded clones, suggesting selection.

Using a J-beta primer mix together with a sample-barcoded 5' primer, a second PCR was run for about 6 to 11 cycles. TCRdb processed the 5' RACE reads anew with MiXCR; each CDR3 protein has one entry. This sample has approximately 880,000 distinct CDR3 sequences, with 48% found just once. Germline V gene sequence: CDR1 SGHTA, CDR2 FQGNSA. The V and J ends lost 2 bases and 0 bases, in that order; junction bases with no gene match: 4. The CDR3 runs to 15 residues. Healthy Caucasian individuals from Russia aged roughly 6 to 95 served as donors. In this sample, this clonotype turned up many times. The antigen remains undetermined.

Source material: blood. This clonotype originated in a young man in good health. This rearrangement joins TRBV7-2 to TRBJ2-7, with 7 bases that match TRBD2. CDR3 residues: CASSLSGGSSYEQYF. CDR3 nucleotide sequence: TGTGCCAGCAGCTTATCCGGGGGGAGCTCCTACGAGCAGTACTTC.